The 8 T cell receptor beta chains given below trace back to one sample, sequenced in a study of regulatory T cells in long-lasting Graves disease. Both iRepertoire HTBI primers and Arm-PCR of CDR3 regions were used to build the TCR beta libraries. TCRdb re-called the multiplex PCR reads through MiXCR, storing one row per CDR3 protein. Of under 500,000 distinct CDR3 sequences in the sample, 16% were seen once. The time point here: newly diagnosed GD, antithyroid drugs for less than 3 months. From PBMCs, RNA was extracted and then used to make the TCR library. These same data were also listed under a study on T cells in Graves' hyperthyroidism and ophthalmopathy.

Sequencing was performed on peripheral blood mononuclear cells (PBMCs), taken at new diagnosis, from a patient treated with antithyroid drugs. These receptors all stem from a woman younger than 45 with Graves disease.

This clonotype was seen many times. The V and J genes are TRBV11-2 and TRBJ1-5; D ambiguous. V was trimmed by 4 bases and J by 7 bases, leaving 11 bases between them. Germline V lookup: CDR1 SGHAT, CDR2 FQNNGV. This CDR3 has 13 residues. In DNA, the CDR3 is TGTGCCAGCAGCTCCGATCCTGGGCAGCCCCAGCATTTT. Translated: CASSSDPGQPQHF. The entire variable domain, with the rest obtained from reference TRBV11-2 and TRBJ1-5, is as follows: EAGVAQSPRYKIIEKRQSVAFWCNPISGHATLYWYQQILGQGPKLLIQFQNNGVVDDSQLPKDRFSAERLKGVDSTLKIQPAKLEDSAVYLCASSSDPGQPQHFGDGTRLSIL.

This clonotype has a count of ten or more. CDR3 nucleotides: TGTGCCAGCAGCCAGCCAGTGGTCTCTGGAAACACCATATATTTT. Translation: CASSQPVVSGNTIYF. The chain combines TRBV3-1 with TRBJ1-3; D not certain. V was cut by 3 bases and J by 0 bases, with 9 bases left in between. The germline V gene has CDR1 LGHDT and CDR2 YNNKEL (reference sequence). The CDR3 is 15 amino acids.

This clonotype was seen repeatedly, ten times or more. The genes are TRBV6-1 and TRBJ2-1; D may be TRBD2 (5 bases). V lost 0 bases to trimming and J lost 6 bases, with 15 bases between them. The CDR3 runs to 16 residues. Per the germline V gene, CDR1 is MNHNS and CDR2 is SASEGT. The CDR3 DNA is TGTGCCAGCAGTGAAGCGCTCGGGAATCGGGTCAATGAGCAGTTCTTC. Amino acid sequence: CASSEALGNRVNEQFF.

This clonotype has more than one count but fewer than ten. The V and J genes are TRBV10-2 and TRBJ1-1; D is uncertain. The germline CDR1 and CDR2 sequences are WSHSY and SAAADI. This CDR3 has 13 amino acids. V lost 11 bases and J lost 0, with 13 bases in between. CDR3 loop: CAGRTGMNTEAFF. In DNA, the CDR3 is TGCGCCGGCCGGACGGGGATGAACACTGAAGCTTTCTTT.

This clonotype was observed many times. V usage is TRBV28 and J usage is TRBJ2-5, with D possibly being TRBD2 (6 bases). From germline, CDR1 is MDHEN and CDR2 SYDVKM. CDR3 length equals 15 residues. The V end was cut by 3 bases, the J end by 7 bases, with 18 bases between. CDR3 DNA sequence: TGTGCCAGCAGTTTGGGTGGGGGGAGCGGTGGGACCCAGTACTTC. It codes for CASSLGGGSGGTQYF. The entire variable domain, with the rest obtained from reference TRBV28 and TRBJ2-5, is as follows: DVKVTQSSRYLVKRTGEKVFLECVQDMDHENMFWYRQDPGLGLRLIYFSYDVKMKEKGDIPEGYSVSREKKERFSLILESASTNQTSMYLCASSLGGGSGGTQYFGPGTRLLVL.

The sample holds one count of this clonotype. This chain uses TRBV9 with TRBJ2-1; TRBD2 aligns across 14 bases. Germline CDR1 is SGDLS and CDR2 is YYNGEE. The CDR3 extends over 15 amino acids. V lost 0 bases to trimming and J lost 11 bases; unmatched junction nucleotides: 4. The CDR3 sequence: CASSVVGLAGVKQFF. CDR3 bases: TGTGCCAGCAGCGTAGTGGGACTAGCGGGAGTGAAGCAGTTCTTC.

DNA for the CDR3: TGTGCCAGCGGCAGGTCGGACCGAGGGGAAATGAACACTGAAGCTTTCTTT. It yields the protein CASGRSDRGEMNTEAFF. The gene calls are TRBV7-9 and TRBJ1-1, with D possibly matching TRBD1 (5 bases). CDR1 SEHNR and CDR2 FQNEAQ come from the germline V gene (reference sequence). Trimming cost V 8 bases and J 0 bases, with 22 bases left between them. The CDR3 consists of 17 residues. The full variable domain, rest sourced from reference TRBV7-9 and TRBJ1-1, is DTGVSQNPRHKITKRGQNVTFRCDPISEHNRLYWYRQTLGQGPEFLTYFQNEAQLEKSRLLSDRFSAERPKGSFSTLEIQRTEQGDSAMYLCASGRSDRGEMNTEAFFGQGTRLTVV.

Details on this clonotype: Given a much more abundant clone one base away, this may be a read error. The V and J genes are TRBV11-2 and TRBJ2-5; maybe TRBD1 (6 bases). The DNA end is more similar to TRBJ2-1, so the J call may be wrong. CDR1 SGHAT and CDR2 FQNNGV come from the germline V gene. This CDR3 region has 12 residues. The CDR3 sequence is CVSSLGGHEQFF. CDR3 coding DNA: TGTGTCAGCAGCTTAGGGGGTCATGAGCAGTTCTTC.